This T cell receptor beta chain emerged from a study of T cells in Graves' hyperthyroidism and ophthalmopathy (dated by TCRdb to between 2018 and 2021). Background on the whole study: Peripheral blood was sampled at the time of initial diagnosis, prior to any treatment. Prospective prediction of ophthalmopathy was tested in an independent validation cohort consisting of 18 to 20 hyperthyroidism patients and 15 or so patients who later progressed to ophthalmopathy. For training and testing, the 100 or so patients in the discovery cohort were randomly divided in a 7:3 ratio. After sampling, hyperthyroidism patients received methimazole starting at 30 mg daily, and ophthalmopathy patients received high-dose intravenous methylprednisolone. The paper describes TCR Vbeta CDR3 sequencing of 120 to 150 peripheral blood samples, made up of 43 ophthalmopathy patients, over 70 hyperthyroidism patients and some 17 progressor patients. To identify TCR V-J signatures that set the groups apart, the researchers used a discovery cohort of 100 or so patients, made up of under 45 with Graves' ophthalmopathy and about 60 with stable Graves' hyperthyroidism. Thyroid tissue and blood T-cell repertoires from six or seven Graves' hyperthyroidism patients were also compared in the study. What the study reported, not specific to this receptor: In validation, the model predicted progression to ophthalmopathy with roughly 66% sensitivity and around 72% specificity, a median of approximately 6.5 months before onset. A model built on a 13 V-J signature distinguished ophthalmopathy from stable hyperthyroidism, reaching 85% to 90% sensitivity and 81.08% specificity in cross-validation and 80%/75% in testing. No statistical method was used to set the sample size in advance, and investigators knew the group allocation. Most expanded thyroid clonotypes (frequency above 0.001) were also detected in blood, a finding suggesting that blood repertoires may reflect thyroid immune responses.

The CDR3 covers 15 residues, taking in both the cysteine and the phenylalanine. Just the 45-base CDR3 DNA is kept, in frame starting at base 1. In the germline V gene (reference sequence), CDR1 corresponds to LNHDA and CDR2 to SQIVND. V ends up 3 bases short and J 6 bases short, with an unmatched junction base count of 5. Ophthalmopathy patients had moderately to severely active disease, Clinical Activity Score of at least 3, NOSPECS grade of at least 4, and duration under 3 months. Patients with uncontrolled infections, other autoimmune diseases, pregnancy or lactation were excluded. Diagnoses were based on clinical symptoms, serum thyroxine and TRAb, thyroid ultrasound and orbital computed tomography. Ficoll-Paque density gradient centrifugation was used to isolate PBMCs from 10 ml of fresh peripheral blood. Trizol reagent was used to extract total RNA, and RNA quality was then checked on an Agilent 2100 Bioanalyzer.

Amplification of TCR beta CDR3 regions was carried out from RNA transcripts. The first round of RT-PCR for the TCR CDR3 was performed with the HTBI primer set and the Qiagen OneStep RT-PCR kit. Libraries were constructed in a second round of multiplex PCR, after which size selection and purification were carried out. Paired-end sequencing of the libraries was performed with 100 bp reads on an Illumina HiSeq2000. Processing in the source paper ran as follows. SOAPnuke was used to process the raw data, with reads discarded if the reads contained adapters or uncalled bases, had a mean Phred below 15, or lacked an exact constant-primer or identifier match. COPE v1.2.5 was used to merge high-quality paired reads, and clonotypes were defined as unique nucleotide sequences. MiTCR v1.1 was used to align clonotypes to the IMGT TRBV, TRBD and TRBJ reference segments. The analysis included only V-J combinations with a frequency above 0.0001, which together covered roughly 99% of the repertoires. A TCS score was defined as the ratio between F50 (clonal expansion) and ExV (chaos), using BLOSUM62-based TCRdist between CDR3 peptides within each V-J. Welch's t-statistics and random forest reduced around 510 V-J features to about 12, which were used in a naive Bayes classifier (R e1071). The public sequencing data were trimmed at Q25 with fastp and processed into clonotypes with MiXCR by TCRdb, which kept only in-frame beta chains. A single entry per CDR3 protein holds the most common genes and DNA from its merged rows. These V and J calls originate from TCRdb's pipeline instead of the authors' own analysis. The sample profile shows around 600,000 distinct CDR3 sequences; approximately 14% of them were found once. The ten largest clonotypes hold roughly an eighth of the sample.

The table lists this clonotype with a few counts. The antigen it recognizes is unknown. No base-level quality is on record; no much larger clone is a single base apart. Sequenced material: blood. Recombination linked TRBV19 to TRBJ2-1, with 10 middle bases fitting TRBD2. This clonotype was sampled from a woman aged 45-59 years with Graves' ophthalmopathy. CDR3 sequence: CASSITLAGVNEQFF. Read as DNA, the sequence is TGTGCCAGTAGTATCACGCTAGCGGGAGTCAATGAGCAGTTCTTC.